This T cell receptor (beta chain) was found in a study of cytomegalovirus exposure and HLA in healthy donors. The germline V gene has CDR1 MDHEN and CDR2 SYDVKM. V gave up 9 bases and J gave up 7 bases; unmatched junction bases: 3. The CDR3 covers 12 residues. PCR employed 60 Vbeta and 13 Jbeta primers. Profiling relied on immunoSEQ multiplex PCR, and the TCRdb table lists in-frame clones only, not all of them. The repertoire holds 200,000 to 250,000 clones, with around four fifths as singletons. This rearrangement joins TRBV28 to TRBJ2-1; 10 bases are a match to TRBD1. Sequenced: PBMCs. The clonotype was recovered from a woman in her forties or fifties in good health and CMV-seropositive. The CDR3 region has the DNA TGTGCCAGTTCGGACAGGGGGAATGAGCAGTTCTTC. Encoded protein: CASSDRGNEQFF.